A selection of T cell receptor beta chains follows, all from one sample in a study of T-cell reconstitution after alpha-beta-depleted transplantation in children. TCRdb recomputed calls from the PCR reads with MiXCR, one row per CDR3 protein. The profile shows some 340,000 distinct CDR3 sequences, approximately 10% of them singletons. This material consisted of PBMCs from the stem cell graft donor, taken from the stem cell graft. The origin of the receptors is a human donor who donated a stem cell graft to a child with acute lymphoblastic leukemia. The CDR3 runs from the conserved cysteine through the conserved F or W. A D gene is named only where the DNA matches it firmly. Some rows mark clone size as missing; the rest say once, few, many or name a class of expanded clone.

j_gene: TRBJ2-3; v_gene: TRBV11-2; d_gene: -; abundance: -; CDR3aa: CASSFYKSRTDTQYF; CDR3nt: TGTGCCAGCAGCTTCTATAAATCCCGCACAGATACGCAGTATTTT
j_gene: TRBJ2-1; v_gene: TRBV7-9; d_gene: TRBD2; abundance: many; CDR3aa: CASSLGEGPYNEQFF; CDR3nt: TGTGCCAGCAGCTTAGGGGAGGGCCCCTACAATGAGCAGTTCTTC
j_gene: TRBJ2-7; v_gene: TRBV14; d_gene: TRBD2; abundance: -; CDR3aa: CASSQEARGLAVPYEQYF; CDR3nt: TGTGCCAGCAGCCAAGAGGCCCGGGGACTAGCGGTCCCCTACGAGCAGTACTTC
j_gene: TRBJ2-7; v_gene: TRBV20-1; d_gene: TRBD2; abundance: -; CDR3aa: CSARDLIAGAEQYF; CDR3nt: TGCAGTGCTAGAGACCTCATAGCGGGAGCCGAGCAGTACTTC
j_gene: TRBJ1-4; v_gene: TRBV7-9; d_gene: -; abundance: -; CDR3aa: CASSLVDGHGKLFF; CDR3nt: TGTGCCAGCAGCCTGGTGGACGGACATGGAAAACTGTTTTTT
j_gene: TRBJ2-1; v_gene: TRBV12-3/TRBV12-4; d_gene: -; abundance: few; CDR3aa: CASTLDRGIPGDEQFF; CDR3nt: TGTGCCAGCACGCTAGACAGAGGCATACCTGGGGATGAGCAGTTCTTC
j_gene: TRBJ1-5; v_gene: TRBV5-1; d_gene: -; abundance: -; CDR3aa: CASSLGDGDANQPQHF; CDR3nt: TGCGCCAGCAGCTTGGGAGACGGAGATGCCAATCAGCCCCAGCATTTT
j_gene: TRBJ2-7; v_gene: TRBV20-1; d_gene: -; abundance: few; CDR3aa: CSARPGNPFSYEQYF; CDR3nt: TGCAGTGCTAGACCCGGGAACCCCTTCTCCTACGAGCAGTACTTC
j_gene: TRBJ1-3; v_gene: TRBV4-1; d_gene: TRBD1; abundance: -; CDR3aa: CASSQDARQGAGNTIYF; CDR3nt: TGCGCCAGCAGCCAAGATGCTCGACAGGGGGCTGGAAACACCATATATTTT
j_gene: TRBJ2-7; v_gene: TRBV29-1; d_gene: TRBD1; abundance: -; CDR3aa: CSAVGQGGEQYF; CDR3nt: TGCAGCGCCGTGGGACAGGGCGGCGAGCAGTACTTC
j_gene: TRBJ2-1; v_gene: TRBV12-3/TRBV12-4; d_gene: -; abundance: -; CDR3aa: CASSSVQGFNEQFF; CDR3nt: TGTGCCAGCAGTTCCGTACAGGGTTTCAATGAGCAGTTCTTC
j_gene: TRBJ2-1; v_gene: TRBV7-6; d_gene: TRBD2; abundance: -; CDR3aa: CASSLAELAGADEQFF; CDR3nt: TGTGCCAGCAGCTTAGCGGAACTAGCGGGAGCTGATGAGCAGTTCTTC
j_gene: TRBJ2-1; v_gene: TRBV12-3/TRBV12-4; d_gene: -; abundance: many; CDR3aa: CASSTPGRRANEQFF; CDR3nt: TGTGCCAGCAGCACACCGGGACGCAGAGCAAATGAGCAGTTCTTC
j_gene: TRBJ2-7; v_gene: TRBV28; d_gene: -; abundance: few; CDR3aa: CASSSRTAGPSYEQYF; CDR3nt: TGTGCCAGCAGTTCAAGGACAGCAGGGCCTTCCTACGAGCAGTACTTC
j_gene: TRBJ2-7; v_gene: TRBV10-3; d_gene: TRBD1; abundance: few; CDR3aa: CAISRPGQGPQIPSYEQYF; CDR3nt: TGTGCCATCAGTAGGCCGGGACAGGGTCCCCAAATCCCCTCCTACGAGCAGTACTTC
j_gene: TRBJ2-2; v_gene: TRBV5-1; d_gene: -; abundance: few; CDR3aa: CAVPIDPGELFF; CDR3nt: TGCGCCGTACCTATTGACCCCGGGGAGCTGTTTTTT
j_gene: TRBJ1-4; v_gene: TRBV7-9; d_gene: -; abundance: -; CDR3aa: CASSSGTLGNEKLFF; CDR3nt: TGTGCCAGCAGCTCGGGAACCCTGGGAAATGAAAAACTGTTTTTT
j_gene: TRBJ1-2; v_gene: TRBV6-5; d_gene: -; abundance: many; CDR3aa: CASSFLQGGGYTF; CDR3nt: TGTGCCAGCAGTTTCCTACAGGGAGGCGGCTACACCTTC
j_gene: TRBJ2-5; v_gene: TRBV5-6; d_gene: TRBD2; abundance: -; CDR3aa: CASSGSGSRETQYF; CDR3nt: TGTGCCAGCAGCGGAAGCGGGAGCCGAGAGACCCAGTACTTC
j_gene: TRBJ2-2; v_gene: TRBV24-1; d_gene: -; abundance: -; CDR3aa: CATSGPGHQDTGELFF; CDR3nt: TGTGCCACCAGTGGGCCCGGGCACCAAGACACCGGGGAGCTGTTTTTT
j_gene: TRBJ1-5; v_gene: TRBV10-2; d_gene: -; abundance: many; CDR3aa: CATRISTSNQPQHF; CDR3nt: TGCGCCACCCGTATTAGTACAAGCAATCAGCCCCAGCATTTT
j_gene: TRBJ2-1; v_gene: TRBV5-5; d_gene: TRBD1; abundance: few; CDR3aa: CASSRMPGQGYNEQFF; CDR3nt: TGTGCCAGCAGCCGTATGCCGGGACAGGGGTACAATGAGCAGTTCTTC
j_gene: TRBJ2-2; v_gene: TRBV4-1; d_gene: -; abundance: few; CDR3aa: CASSQGRSRTGELFF; CDR3nt: TGCGCCAGCAGCCAAGGGAGGTCCCGAACCGGGGAGCTGTTTTTT
j_gene: TRBJ2-1; v_gene: TRBV5-1; d_gene: -; abundance: many; CDR3aa: CASSLGGDLNYNEQFF; CDR3nt: TGCGCCAGCAGCTTGGGCGGGGATCTTAATTACAATGAGCAGTTCTTC
j_gene: TRBJ1-3; v_gene: TRBV4-1; d_gene: -; abundance: -; CDR3aa: CASSQGKNSGNTIYF; CDR3nt: TGCGCCAGCAGCCAAGGGAAGAACTCTGGAAACACCATATATTTT
j_gene: TRBJ2-4; v_gene: TRBV7-2; d_gene: -; abundance: few; CDR3aa: CASSLGLGDGIQYF; CDR3nt: TGTGCCAGCAGCTTAGGTTTAGGAGATGGCATTCAGTACTTC
j_gene: TRBJ1-2; v_gene: TRBV12-3/TRBV12-4; d_gene: -; abundance: few; CDR3aa: CASSLARTNYGYTF; CDR3nt: TGTGCCAGCAGTTTGGCCAGGACTAACTATGGCTACACCTTC
j_gene: TRBJ1-5; v_gene: TRBV6-1; d_gene: TRBD1; abundance: few; CDR3aa: CASSGFHRDRNQPQHF; CDR3nt: TGTGCCAGCAGTGGATTTCACCGGGACAGAAATCAGCCCCAGCATTTT
j_gene: TRBJ2-7; v_gene: TRBV27; d_gene: -; abundance: few; CDR3aa: CASSAGTRPYEQYF; CDR3nt: TGTGCCAGCAGTGCCGGGACACGACCTTACGAGCAGTACTTC
j_gene: TRBJ1-5; v_gene: TRBV7-8; d_gene: TRBD1; abundance: -; CDR3aa: CASRPTRDRGRQPQHF; CDR3nt: TGTGCCAGCAGGCCGACCCGGGACAGGGGGCGTCAGCCCCAGCATTTT
j_gene: TRBJ2-2; v_gene: TRBV5-1; d_gene: -; abundance: many; CDR3aa: CASSFIGSGDTGELFF; CDR3nt: TGCGCCAGCAGCTTTATCGGGAGTGGGGACACCGGGGAGCTGTTTTTT
j_gene: TRBJ1-5; v_gene: TRBV12-3/TRBV12-4; d_gene: -; abundance: few; CDR3aa: CASSFEAFGGSGILDSPSIF; CDR3nt: -
j_gene: TRBJ2-1; v_gene: TRBV12-3/TRBV12-4; d_gene: TRBD2; abundance: -; CDR3aa: CASSLAGLANNEQFF; CDR3nt: TGTGCCAGCAGTTTAGCGGGACTAGCGAACAATGAGCAGTTCTTC
j_gene: TRBJ2-7; v_gene: TRBV13; d_gene: TRBD2; abundance: few; CDR3aa: CASSPRASSGFYEQYF; CDR3nt: TGTGCCAGCAGCCCAAGGGCGTCTAGCGGATTCTACGAGCAGTACTTC
j_gene: TRBJ2-5; v_gene: TRBV27; d_gene: -; abundance: many; CDR3aa: CASSWLYNGKETQYF; CDR3nt: TGTGCCAGCAGCTGGTTGTATAACGGTAAAGAGACCCAGTACTTC
j_gene: TRBJ2-2; v_gene: TRBV5-1; d_gene: -; abundance: few; CDR3aa: CASSFPGLTTGELFF; CDR3nt: TGCGCCAGCAGCTTCCCCGGACTGACCACCGGGGAGCTGTTTTTT
j_gene: TRBJ1-5; v_gene: TRBV2; d_gene: TRBD1; abundance: -; CDR3aa: CASSGQGPNQPQHF; CDR3nt: TGTGCCAGCAGCGGACAGGGGCCCAATCAGCCCCAGCATTTT
j_gene: TRBJ2-7; v_gene: TRBV28; d_gene: -; abundance: few; CDR3aa: CASSYLLDAEPYEQYF; CDR3nt: TGTGCCAGCAGCTACTTATTGGACGCCGAACCCTACGAGCAGTACTTC
j_gene: TRBJ1-1; v_gene: TRBV12-3/TRBV12-4; d_gene: -; abundance: many; CDR3aa: CASSLMIVRGNIEAFF; CDR3nt: TGTGCCAGCAGTTTAATGATAGTTAGGGGGAACATTGAAGCTTTCTTT
j_gene: TRBJ1-5; v_gene: TRBV20-1; d_gene: -; abundance: few; CDR3aa: CSANEGAAGQPQHF; CDR3nt: TGCAGTGCTAACGAAGGCGCAGCGGGGCAGCCCCAGCATTTT
j_gene: TRBJ2-1; v_gene: TRBV7-2; d_gene: TRBD1; abundance: few; CDR3aa: CASSYPGTGGGNNEQFF; CDR3nt: TGTGCCAGCAGCTACCCCGGGACAGGGGGCGGGAACAATGAGCAGTTCTTC
j_gene: TRBJ2-2; v_gene: TRBV20-1; d_gene: TRBD1; abundance: few; CDR3aa: CSARGDRGPTGELFF; CDR3nt: TGCAGTGCTAGAGGGGACAGGGGGCCCACCGGGGAGCTGTTTTTT
j_gene: TRBJ2-7; v_gene: TRBV7-2; d_gene: TRBD2; abundance: many; CDR3aa: CASSSGLAGVYEQYF; CDR3nt: TGTGCCAGCAGCTCGGGACTAGCGGGAGTTTACGAGCAGTACTTC
j_gene: TRBJ1-4; v_gene: TRBV29-1; d_gene: TRBD1; abundance: -; CDR3aa: CSAGRDSNEKLFF; CDR3nt: TGCAGCGCCGGCCGGGACAGTAATGAAAAACTGTTTTTT
j_gene: TRBJ1-5; v_gene: TRBV12-3/TRBV12-4; d_gene: -; abundance: many; CDR3aa: CASSRTVFNQPQHF; CDR3nt: TGTGCCAGCAGTCGGACGGTCTTCAATCAGCCCCAGCATTTT
j_gene: TRBJ2-4; v_gene: TRBV6-5; d_gene: -; abundance: many; CDR3aa: CASSYGGNENIQYF; CDR3nt: TGTGCCAGCAGTTACGGAGGGAATGAAAACATTCAGTACTTC
j_gene: TRBJ2-1; v_gene: TRBV11-2; d_gene: TRBD2; abundance: -; CDR3aa: CASSLGGRLAGGGNEQFF; CDR3nt: TGTGCCAGCAGCTTAGGAGGAAGACTAGCGGGAGGGGGGAATGAGCAGTTCTTC
j_gene: TRBJ2-1; v_gene: TRBV27; d_gene: -; abundance: few; CDR3aa: CASSFHRQEWNEQFF; CDR3nt: TGTGCCAGCAGTTTCCATCGACAGGAATGGAATGAGCAGTTCTTC
j_gene: TRBJ2-7; v_gene: TRBV27; d_gene: -; abundance: few; CDR3aa: CASSRQALSYEQYF; CDR3nt: TGTGCCAGCAGCCGACAGGCACTCTCCTACGAGCAGTACTTC
j_gene: TRBJ2-1; v_gene: TRBV5-1; d_gene: TRBD2; abundance: few; CDR3aa: CASEEGLAGQNEQFF; CDR3nt: TGCGCCAGTGAGGAGGGACTAGCGGGACAGAATGAGCAGTTCTTC
j_gene: TRBJ2-2; v_gene: TRBV12-3/TRBV12-4; d_gene: -; abundance: -; CDR3aa: CASSYHNTGELFF; CDR3nt: TGTGCCAGCAGTTACCACAACACCGGGGAGCTGTTTTTT
j_gene: TRBJ2-5; v_gene: TRBV12-3/TRBV12-4; d_gene: -; abundance: -; CDR3aa: CASSSSSRAVKETQYF; CDR3nt: TGTGCCAGCAGCTCATCCTCCAGGGCGGTTAAAGAGACCCAGTACTTC